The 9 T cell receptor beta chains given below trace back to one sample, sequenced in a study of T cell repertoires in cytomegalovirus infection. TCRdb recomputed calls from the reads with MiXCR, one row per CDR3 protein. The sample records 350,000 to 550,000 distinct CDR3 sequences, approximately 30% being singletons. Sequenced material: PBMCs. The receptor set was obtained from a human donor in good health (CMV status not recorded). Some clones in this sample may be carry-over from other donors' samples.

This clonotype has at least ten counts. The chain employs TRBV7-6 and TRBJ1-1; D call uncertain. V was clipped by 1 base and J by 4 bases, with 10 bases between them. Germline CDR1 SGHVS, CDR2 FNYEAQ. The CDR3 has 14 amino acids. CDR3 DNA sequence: TGTGCCAGCAGCTTAGGTAGGGTGGGCACTGAAGCTTTCTTT. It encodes CASSLGRVGTEAFF.

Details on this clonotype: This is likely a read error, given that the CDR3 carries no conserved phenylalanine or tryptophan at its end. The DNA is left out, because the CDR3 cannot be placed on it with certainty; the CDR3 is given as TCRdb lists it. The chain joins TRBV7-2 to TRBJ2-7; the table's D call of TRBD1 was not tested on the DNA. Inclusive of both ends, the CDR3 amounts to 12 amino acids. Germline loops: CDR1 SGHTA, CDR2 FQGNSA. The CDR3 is CASRAGLGEQSC.

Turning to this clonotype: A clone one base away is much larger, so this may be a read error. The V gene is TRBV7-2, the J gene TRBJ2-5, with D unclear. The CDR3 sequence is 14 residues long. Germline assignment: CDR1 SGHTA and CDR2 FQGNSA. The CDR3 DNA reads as TGTGCCAGCAGACTCAGACCGCTTCAAGAGACCAAGTACTTC. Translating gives CASRLRPLQETKYF.

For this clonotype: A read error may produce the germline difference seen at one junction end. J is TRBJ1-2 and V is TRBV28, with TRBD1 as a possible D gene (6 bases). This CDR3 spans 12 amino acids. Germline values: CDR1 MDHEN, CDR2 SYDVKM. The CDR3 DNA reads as TGTGCCAGCAGTTTAGCGGGCAGGGGTGTCTCCTTC. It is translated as CASSLAGRGVSF.

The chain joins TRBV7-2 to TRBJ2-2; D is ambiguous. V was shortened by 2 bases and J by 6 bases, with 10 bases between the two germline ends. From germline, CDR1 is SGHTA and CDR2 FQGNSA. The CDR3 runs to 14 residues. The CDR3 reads CASSLIIGPGELFF. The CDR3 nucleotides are TGTGCCAGCAGCTTAATCATTGGGCCCGGGGAGCTGTTTTTT.

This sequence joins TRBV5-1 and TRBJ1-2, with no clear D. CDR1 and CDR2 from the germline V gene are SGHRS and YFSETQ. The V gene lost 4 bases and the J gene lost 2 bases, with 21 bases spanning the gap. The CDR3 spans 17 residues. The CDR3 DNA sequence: TGCGCCAGCAGCCCCAGCTTGGGCGCGGGCCTAAACTATGGCTACACCTTC. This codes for CASSPSLGAGLNYGYTF.

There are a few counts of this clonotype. In nucleotides, the CDR3 is TGTGCCAGCAGCCTGCGGGACAGTAACTATGGCTACACCTTC. Protein: CASSLRDSNYGYTF. V gene TRBV7-9 combines with J gene TRBJ1-2, with 7 bases identical to TRBD1. Germline CDR1 reads SEHNR; CDR2 reads FQNEAQ (reference sequence). The CDR3 consists of 14 residues. The V gene end was trimmed by 5 bases and the J gene end by 1 base; junction bases not matched to a gene: 4.

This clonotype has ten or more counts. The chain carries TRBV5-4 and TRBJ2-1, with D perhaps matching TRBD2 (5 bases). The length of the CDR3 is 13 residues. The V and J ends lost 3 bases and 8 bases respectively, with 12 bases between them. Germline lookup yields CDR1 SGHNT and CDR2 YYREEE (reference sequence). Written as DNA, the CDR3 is TGTGCCAGCAGCTGGGGAGAGGGTTATGAGCAGTTCTTC. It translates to CASSWGEGYEQFF.

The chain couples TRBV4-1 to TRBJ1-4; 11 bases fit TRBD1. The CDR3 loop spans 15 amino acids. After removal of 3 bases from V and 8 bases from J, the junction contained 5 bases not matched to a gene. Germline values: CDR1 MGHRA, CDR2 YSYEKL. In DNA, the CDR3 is TGCGCCAGCAGCCACCCGGGACAGGGGGGGGAAAAACTGTTTTTT. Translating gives CASSHPGQGGEKLFF.